The sequence of this TCR beta chain was determined in a study of PD-1 blockade in classical Hodgkin lymphoma. In the study overall: The nivolumab dose that patients received was 3 mg/kg, given intravenously every 2 weeks. Study-wide findings and caveats: Significantly greater TCR diversity emerged by C4D1 in CD4+ cells but not CD8+ cells. When set against healthy donors, newly diagnosed patients were reported to show lower baseline TCR diversity. Newly diagnosed and completely responding patients shared comparable baseline diversity.

This CDR3 contains 14 residues. The germline gives CDR1 LNHDA, CDR2 SQIVND (reference sequence). Trimming cost V 5 bases and J 1 base, with 12 bases left between them. Every single patient, without exception, relapsed after autologous stem cell transplantation, and brentuximab vedotin exposure varied. Remarks on this clone: No antigen is known for it.

TCRdb's copy holds only in-frame clones and misses some; the assay was immunoSEQ multiplex PCR. The data show 14,000 to 15,000 clones, with 55% to 70% seen just once and around 10% held by the top ten. This clonotype was sampled from a human donor with classical Hodgkin lymphoma. Sequenced material: peripheral blood mononuclear cells (PBMCs), taken at baseline. The chain has TRBV19 and TRBJ2-7, with unresolved D. The CDR3 DNA sequence: TGTGCCAGTAGTTTTCGAGACATTTCCTACGAGCAGTACTTC. Translating gives CASSFRDISYEQYF.